Listed below are T cell receptor beta chains from one sample, sequenced in a study of blood T cell repertoires in COVID-19. Here immunoSEQ multiplex PCR was the method, and the copy in TCRdb shows in-frame clones only, minus some. The data hold approximately 220,000 clones, with about 87% observed a single time. Material for sequencing was PBMCs or T cells enriched from blood (not recorded which). Every receptor here comes from a woman in her twenties or thirties with acute COVID-19. CDR3s include the opening cysteine and the closing phenylalanine or tryptophan. The D gene is left open where the match is weak. For some rows the clone size is stated as once, few or many, or as a class when expanded; others skip it.

j_call: TRBJ1-6; clone_size: NA; v_call: TRBV7-6; d_call: TRBD1; cdr3_aa: CASSQGTGVVGSPLHF; cdr3_nt: TGTGCCAGCAGCCAGGGGACAGGGGTCGTCGGTTCACCCCTCCACTTT
j_call: TRBJ1-6; clone_size: once; v_call: TRBV3-1/TRBV3-2; d_call: NA; cdr3_aa: CASSFTEYNSPLHF; cdr3_nt: TGTGCCAGCAGCTTTACAGAGTATAATTCACCCCTCCACTTT
j_call: TRBJ1-6; clone_size: NA; v_call: TRBV19; d_call: TRBD1; cdr3_aa: CASSIVGTGNSPLHF; cdr3_nt: TGTGCCAGTAGTATAGTGGGGACAGGGAATTCACCCCTCCACTTT
j_call: TRBJ2-7; clone_size: NA; v_call: TRBV12-3/TRBV12-4; d_call: TRBD2; cdr3_aa: CASSFGGGYEQYF; cdr3_nt: TGTGCCAGCAGTTTTGGCGGGGGTTACGAGCAGTACTTC
j_call: TRBJ2-1; clone_size: NA; v_call: TRBV20-1; d_call: TRBD2; cdr3_aa: CSASREGPDEQFF; cdr3_nt: TGCAGTGCTAGTCGGGAGGGTCCGGATGAGCAGTTCTTC
j_call: TRBJ2-4; clone_size: NA; v_call: TRBV18; d_call: NA; cdr3_aa: CASSPVGEAAKNIQYF; cdr3_nt: TGTGCCAGCTCACCAGTAGGGGAGGCGGCCAAAAACATTCAGTACTTC
j_call: TRBJ1-1; clone_size: NA; v_call: TRBV27; d_call: NA; cdr3_aa: CASSIQGGPNTEAFF; cdr3_nt: TGTGCCAGCAGCATCCAAGGGGGACCGAACACTGAAGCTTTCTTT
j_call: TRBJ1-2; clone_size: once; v_call: TRBV4-3; d_call: NA; cdr3_aa: CASSQDWVTPDGYTF; cdr3_nt: TGCGCCAGCAGCCAAGATTGGGTGACACCCGATGGCTACACCTTC
j_call: TRBJ2-1; clone_size: NA; v_call: TRBV2; d_call: NA; cdr3_aa: CASSGEHNEQFF; cdr3_nt: TGTGCCAGCAGTGGGGAGCACAATGAGCAGTTCTTC
j_call: TRBJ1-1; clone_size: NA; v_call: TRBV11-2; d_call: NA; cdr3_aa: CASSLRSGNTEAFF; cdr3_nt: TGTGCCAGCAGCTTGCGATCCGGGAACACTGAAGCTTTCTTT
j_call: TRBJ2-5; clone_size: NA; v_call: TRBV5-1; d_call: NA; cdr3_aa: CASRGVEETQYF; cdr3_nt: TGCGCCAGCAGGGGAGTAGAAGAGACCCAGTACTTC
j_call: TRBJ2-1; clone_size: NA; v_call: TRBV5-1; d_call: NA; cdr3_aa: CASSMRAYLLSSYNEQFF; cdr3_nt: TGCGCCAGCAGCATGAGGGCGTACTTATTAAGCTCCTACAATGAGCAGTTCTTC
j_call: TRBJ2-1; clone_size: NA; v_call: TRBV9; d_call: NA; cdr3_aa: CASSPTPGEGPSYNEQFF; cdr3_nt: TGTGCCAGCAGCCCCACCCCTGGAGAGGGCCCCTCCTACAATGAGCAGTTCTTC
j_call: TRBJ1-2; clone_size: NA; v_call: TRBV6-5; d_call: TRBD1; cdr3_aa: CASSWDRDGYTF; cdr3_nt: TGTGCCAGCAGTTGGGACAGGGATGGCTACACCTTC
j_call: TRBJ1-2; clone_size: once; v_call: TRBV5-1; d_call: NA; cdr3_aa: CASSSLGGGTREDGYTF; cdr3_nt: TGCGCCAGCAGCTCTCTGGGCGGGGGGACCCGTGAGGATGGCTACACCTTC
j_call: TRBJ1-1; clone_size: NA; v_call: TRBV5-1; d_call: NA; cdr3_aa: CASSFGDTEAFF; cdr3_nt: TGCGCCAGCAGCTTTGGAGACACTGAAGCTTTCTTT